The T cell receptor beta chain under discussion was sequenced for a study of chemoradiotherapy in HPV16-positive cancers. Over chemoradiotherapy, repertoires were sampled more than once. Study-wide results and caveats: For HPV16-positive patients, expanding HPV-responsive T cells associated with longer recurrence-free survival.

This clone was picked up one time. Its specificity is not known. Method: immunoSEQ multiplex PCR; TCRdb's copy keeps in-frame clones and lacks some. The sample holds about 7,000 clones; approximately 91% are singletons and the top ten take roughly 2.5%. The TCR was taken from a human donor with HPV-associated anogenital cancer. Sequences were derived from tumor tissue, sampled from a patient who underwent chemoradiotherapy.

The CDR3 region is CASSLTGILYGYTF. The CDR3 bases are TGTGCCAGTAGTCTTACAGGGATCCTCTATGGCTACACCTTC. This chain uses TRBV19 with TRBJ1-2, with D possibly matching TRBD1 (6 bases). The CDR3 extends over 14 amino acids. V shed 5 bases and J shed 4 bases, with 14 bases lying between them. CDR1 and CDR2 from the germline V gene are LNHDA and SQIVND (reference sequence).